Listed here are 30 T cell receptor beta chains from one sample, sequenced in a study of T-cell reconstitution after alpha-beta-depleted transplantation in children. Unique molecular identifiers were used in preparing the TCRbeta library. TCRdb recomputed calls from the PCR reads with MiXCR, one row per CDR3 protein. Among 350,000 to 500,000 distinct CDR3 sequences listed, 43% were seen once. The sample consisted of PBMCs, taken before TCRalphabeta/CD19-depleted stem cell transplant. These receptors were obtained from a girl aged 2-15 years with aplastic anemia, due to receive a stem cell transplant.

This clonotype was counted only a few times. The rearrangement links TRBV5-1 to TRBJ2-2; D is ambiguous. This CDR3 has 17 residues. V lost 1 base and J lost 0, with 13 bases in between. Germline V gene lookup returns CDR1 SGHRS and CDR2 YFSETQ. The CDR3 region has the DNA TGCGCCAGCAGCTTGAATAGGATATACGCGAACACCGGGGAGCTGTTTTTT. It translates to CASSLNRIYANTGELFF. Combining the CDR3 with reference TRBV5-1 and TRBJ2-2 gives the whole variable domain KAGVTQTPRYLIKTRGQQVTLSCSPISGHRSVSWYQQTPGQGLQFLFEYFSETQRNKGNFPGRFSGRQFSNSRSEMNVSTLELGDSALYLCASSLNRIYANTGELFFGEGSRLTVL.

This clonotype has at least ten counts. This sequence joins TRBV18 and TRBJ1-2, with 7 bases fitting TRBD1. Germline lookup yields CDR1 KGHSH and CDR2 LQKENI. This CDR3 is built from 15 residues. With V trimmed by 0 bases and J by 8 bases, 9 bases remained unmatched. CDR3 amino acids: CASSPPSQGLLGYTF. DNA of the CDR3: TGTGCCAGCTCACCACCTTCACAGGGGTTGCTGGGCTACACCTTC.

The chain is built from TRBV20-1 and TRBJ2-3, with 7 positions matching TRBD2. The junction had 4 bases not matched to a gene; V was cut back by 3 bases and J by 1 base. This CDR3 is 14 amino acids long. Germline V gives CDR1 DFQATT, CDR2 SNEGSKA (reference sequence). In DNA form, the CDR3 reads TGCAGTGCTAGGGCGGGAGTACGCACAGATACGCAGTATTTT. It is translated as CSARAGVRTDTQYF.

The chain uses TRBV29-1 and TRBJ2-3, with 16 bases that match TRBD2. The CDR3 is 17 residues long. Germline lookup yields CDR1 SQVTM and CDR2 ANQGSEA. V was pared by 3 bases and J by 3 bases, with 6 bases of the junction left unmatched. CDR3 coding DNA: TGCAGCGTTGACGGGACTAGCGGGAGGGCCGTGACAGATACGCAGTATTTT. Protein: CSVDGTSGRAVTDTQYF.

The sample holds many counts of this clonotype. The chain is built from TRBV12-3 or TRBV12-4 and TRBJ1-6; TRBD1 aligns across 9 bases. The trim removed 5 bases at V and 10 bases at J, leaving 9 bases unmatched. This CDR3 contains 15 residues. The CDR3 loop reads CASSQATGGRSPLHF. The CDR3 DNA follows: TGTGCCAGCAGTCAAGCTACAGGGGGCAGGTCACCCCTCCACTTT.

This clonotype was detected a few times. V gene TRBV20-1 combines with J gene TRBJ2-1; D is ambiguous. Germline CDR1 reads DFQATT; CDR2 reads SNEGSKA (reference sequence). Trimming took 4 bases from V and 1 from J, leaving 11 bases between them. The CDR3 runs to 14 residues. CDR3 DNA: TGCAGTGCTACGGACCCACGGTCCTACAATGAGCAGTTCTTC. Translating it yields CSATDPRSYNEQFF.

The chain couples TRBV6-1 to TRBJ2-3; D tentatively reads TRBD1 or TRBD2 (7 bases each). Germline loops: CDR1 MNHNS, CDR2 SASEGT. The V end was cut by 5 bases, the J end by 6 bases, with 18 bases between. This CDR3 comprises 15 residues. CDR3 residues: CASSPLTGEGDTQYF. The CDR3 coding sequence is TGTGCCAGCAGTCCTCTTACAGGGGAGGGGGATACGCAGTATTTT.

The V and J genes are TRBV3-1 and TRBJ2-3; perhaps TRBD2 as D (5 bases). The CDR3 is 16 residues long. V shed 0 bases and J shed 1 base, with 11 bases lying between them. Germline CDR1 reads LGHDT; CDR2 reads YNNKEL (reference sequence). Written as DNA, the CDR3 is TGTGCCAGCAGCCAAGATAGCGCGGATCGCACAGATACGCAGTATTTT. Its protein product is CASSQDSADRTDTQYF.

The chain joins TRBV4-2 to TRBJ2-1; D call uncertain. The V end lost 0 bases, the J end lost 0 bases, and 12 bases lay between the germline ends. CDR1 and CDR2 from the germline V gene are LGHNA and YNFKEQ. The CDR3 has 17 amino acids. The CDR3 spells CASSQDFELSSYNEQFF. The CDR3 DNA sequence: TGTGCCAGCAGCCAAGATTTCGAGCTTAGCTCCTACAATGAGCAGTTCTTC.

The chain employs TRBV11-2 and TRBJ2-7, with TRBD2 matching over 9 bases. Germline loops: CDR1 SGHAT, CDR2 FQNNGV. V lost 5 bases and J lost 6; bases outside the gene matches: 8. This CDR3 comprises 14 residues. The DNA for the CDR3 is TGTGCCAGCAGCCGGGCGGGGACTAGCCGCGAGCAGTACTTC. Its protein product is CASSRAGTSREQYF.

V and J are TRBV30 and TRBJ2-6; D gene ambiguous. The CDR3 has 13 amino acids. Germline-derived CDR1 and CDR2 are GTSNPN and SVGIG (reference sequence). V shed 3 bases and J shed 4 bases, with 7 bases lying between them. CDR3 DNA: TGTGCCTGGAGAGGGTGGGGGGCCAACGTCCTGACTTTC. Amino acid sequence: CAWRGWGANVLTF.

This clonotype was found a few times. The chain employs TRBV5-4 and TRBJ1-2; D is uncertain. V dropped 4 bases and J dropped 3 bases, with 16 bases sitting between them. Germline V gene lookup returns CDR1 SGHNT and CDR2 YYREEE (reference sequence). The CDR3 runs 15 residues. The CDR3 DNA reads as TGTGCCAGCAGCCCCCCCCTACAGAATTACTATGGCTACACCTTC. Its protein product is CASSPPLQNYYGYTF. The full variable domain, its missing parts supplied by reference TRBV5-4 and TRBJ1-2, is ETGVTQSPTHLIKTRGQQVTLRCSSQSGHNTVSWYQQALGQGPQFIFQYYREEENGRGNFPPRFSGLQFPNYSSELNVNALELDDSALYLCASSPPLQNYYGYTFGSGTRLTVV.

This clonotype was counted at least ten times. V gene TRBV12-3 or TRBV12-4 combines with J gene TRBJ1-1, with D perhaps matching TRBD1 (5 bases). V lost 6 bases to trimming and J lost 2 bases, with 22 bases between them. The CDR3 length is 17 residues. CDR3 amino acids: CASSPQVAGQGNTEAFF. The CDR3 bases are TGTGCCAGCAGCCCTCAAGTAGCAGGGCAAGGTAACACTGAAGCTTTCTTT.

The J gene is TRBJ1-4, the V gene TRBV7-9; unclear D gene. CDR1 is SEHNR and CDR2 is FQNEAQ in the germline V gene (reference sequence). This CDR3 has 14 amino acids. V was trimmed by 5 bases and J by 1 base, leaving 8 bases between them. The CDR3 sequence is CASSRVGTNEKLFF. The CDR3, as DNA: TGTGCCAGCAGCCGTGTAGGAACTAATGAAAAACTGTTTTTT.

The chain links TRBV9 to TRBJ2-3; TRBD2 agrees at 8 bases. V was pared by 5 bases and J by 5 bases, with 13 bases of the junction left unmatched. The germline V gene encodes CDR1 SGDLS and CDR2 YYNGEE. The CDR3 contains 16 residues. This CDR3 reads CASSPLTGGLGDTQYF. CDR3 bases: TGTGCCAGCAGTCCGTTGACGGGGGGGCTTGGAGATACGCAGTATTTT.

This clonotype was recorded at least ten times. V and J are TRBV6-2 or TRBV6-3 and TRBJ2-1, with 7 bases lining up with TRBD2. V dropped 5 bases and J dropped 8; count of bases not matched to a gene: 9. Germline V gene sequence: CDR1 MNHEY, CDR2 SVGEGT. There are 14 residues in the CDR3. The CDR3 here is CASSPRTRNYEQFF. CDR3 coding DNA: TGTGCCAGCAGTCCCCGGACTAGAAACTATGAGCAGTTCTTC.

V is TRBV20-1 and J is TRBJ2-7; D not resolved. The CDR3 is 10 residues long. Trimming stripped 3 bases from V and 5 bases from J, with 5 bases between. The germline CDR1 and CDR2 sequences are DFQATT and SNEGSKA (reference sequence). The CDR3 DNA reads as TGCAGTGCTAGGATCAACGAGCAGTACTTC. Translated: CSARINEQYF.

The table lists this clonotype with a few counts. The chain recombines TRBV11-2 with TRBJ2-3; D may correspond to TRBD1 or TRBD2 (5 bases each). The CDR3 contains 16 residues. V lost 5 bases, J lost 1 base, and 16 bases lay in between. Germline CDR1 is SGHAT and CDR2 is FQNNGV. CDR3 loop: CASSQTPGPRTDTQYF. In nucleotides, the CDR3 is TGTGCCAGCAGCCAGACACCGGGACCCCGCACAGATACGCAGTATTTT.

In this sample, this clonotype turned up a few times. V usage is TRBV5-4 and J usage is TRBJ1-3; 9 bases agree with TRBD1. The junction had 3 bases not matched to a gene; V was cut back by 1 base and J by 4 bases. The CDR3 contains 15 residues. Germline loops: CDR1 SGHNT, CDR2 YYREEE (reference sequence). CDR3 DNA: TGTGCCAGCAGCTTGAACAGGGGGCAGGGAAACACCATATATTTT. It encodes CASSLNRGQGNTIYF. The variable domain in full, with the rest retrieved from reference TRBV5-4 and TRBJ1-3, is ETGVTQSPTHLIKTRGQQVTLRCSSQSGHNTVSWYQQALGQGPQFIFQYYREEENGRGNFPPRFSGLQFPNYSSELNVNALELDDSALYLCASSLNRGQGNTIYFGEGSWLTVV.

This clonotype was observed at least ten times. V gene TRBV29-1 combines with J gene TRBJ2-7; D call uncertain. Per the germline V gene, CDR1 is SQVTM and CDR2 is ANQGSEA. This CDR3 has 12 residues. Trimming removed 8 bases from V and 3 bases from J, with 14 bases in between. Here the CDR3 reads CSFRVGYYEQYF. CDR3 nucleotides: TGCAGCTTCCGAGTCGGTTACTACGAGCAGTACTTC.

This clonotype was seen many times. CDR3 DNA sequence: TGCGCCAGCAGCTTGGCTAGCGGGAGAAGCTCCGAGCAGTACTTC. It specifies CASSLASGRSSEQYF. The chain recombines TRBV5-1 with TRBJ2-7; 10 positions agree with TRBD2. The germline V gene has CDR1 SGHRS and CDR2 YFSETQ. The CDR3 length is 15 residues. V shed 0 bases and J 6 bases; nucleotides not matched to a gene: 6.

This clonotype showed up just a few times. The CDR3 nucleotides read TGTGCCAGCAGCCAAGAAAGCCGGAACACTGAAGCTTTCTTT. Translation: CASSQESRNTEAFF. The chain is built from TRBV4-2 and TRBJ1-1; D is undetermined. Trimming cost V 0 bases and J 1 base, with 6 bases left between them. Per the germline V gene, CDR1 is LGHNA and CDR2 is YNFKEQ. The CDR3 is made up of 14 amino acids.

The chain uses TRBV20-1 and TRBJ2-3; tentative D call: TRBD1 (5 bases). Germline CDR1 reads DFQATT; CDR2 reads SNEGSKA (reference sequence). The CDR3 contains 11 residues. The V gene lost 4 bases and the J gene lost 7 bases, with 9 bases spanning the gap. CDR3 nucleotide sequence: TGCAGTGCTACAAGGACAAATACGCAGTATTTT. Its translation is CSATRTNTQYF.

The CDR3 DNA sequence: TGCAGCGTTCCTGGGACTAGCGGGAGTTTCCACGAGCAGTACTTC. Its protein product is CSVPGTSGSFHEQYF. The J gene is TRBJ2-7, the V gene TRBV29-1; 14 nucleotides match TRBD2. Germline CDR1 and CDR2: SQVTM and ANQGSEA. V shed 5 bases, J shed 5 bases, and the junction held 8 bases outside the gene matches. The CDR3 is made up of 15 amino acids.

This clonotype turned up a few times. The V and J genes are TRBV7-2 and TRBJ1-4; D remains ambiguous. Germline V CDR1 and CDR2: SGHTA, FQGNSA. Trimming shortened V by 3 bases and J by 8 bases, and 10 bases separated the two germline ends. The CDR3 loop spans 13 amino acids. In nucleotides, the CDR3 is TGTGCCAGCAGCTTCTATCTAAGCGAAAAACTGTTTTTT. This sequence encodes CASSFYLSEKLFF.

This clonotype was picked up a small number of times. V and J are TRBV6-1 and TRBJ1-1; D gene uncertain. V was cut by 4 bases and J by 3 bases, with 12 bases left in between. CDR1 MNHNS and CDR2 SASEGT come from the germline V gene. The CDR3 extends over 14 amino acids. The CDR3 region is CASSVLAYYTEAFF. The CDR3 region has the DNA TGTGCCAGCAGTGTTCTAGCCTATTACACTGAAGCTTTCTTT.

This clonotype was seen a few times. The chain has TRBV29-1 and TRBJ2-1; 7 nucleotides align to TRBD1. Germline assignment: CDR1 SQVTM and CDR2 ANQGSEA. The CDR3 extends over 17 amino acids. With 3 bases clipped from V and 5 bases from J, the junction kept 16 bases outside the gene matches. DNA of the CDR3: TGCAGCGTTGAGGATTTCTCAAACGACAGGGCGGACAATGAGCAGTTCTTC. Protein sequence: CSVEDFSNDRADNEQFF.

Here the CDR3 DNA reads TGTGCCAGCAGCTCGGGGGGACAGCTTAATCAGCCCCAGCATTTT. Translated: CASSSGGQLNQPQHF. The chain recombines TRBV5-4 with TRBJ1-5; 7 bases map to TRBD1. V shed 3 bases, J shed 4 bases, and the junction held 7 bases outside the gene matches. CDR1 is SGHNT, CDR2 YYREEE, per germline (reference sequence). The CDR3 spans 15 residues. Full variable domain (outside the CDR3, taken from reference TRBV5-4 and TRBJ1-5): ETGVTQSPTHLIKTRGQQVTLRCSSQSGHNTVSWYQQALGQGPQFIFQYYREEENGRGNFPPRFSGLQFPNYSSELNVNALELDDSALYLCASSSGGQLNQPQHFGDGTRLSIL.

This clonotype was found many times. The rearrangement links TRBV5-1 to TRBJ1-4; 7 bases match TRBD1. The ends lost 0 bases at V and 0 bases at J; junction bases unmatched: 11. The CDR3 is 19 residues long. Per the germline V gene, CDR1 is SGHRS and CDR2 is YFSETQ. Here the CDR3 DNA reads TGCGCCAGCAGCTTGGCGTGGGGACAGAGTACTGCAACTAATGAAAAACTGTTTTTT. This codes for CASSLAWGQSTATNEKLFF.

On this clonotype: A much larger clonotype is one base distant, so this may be a read error. The rearrangement uses TRBV5-1 and TRBJ2-7; D possibly corresponds to TRBD2 (6 bases). V shed 0 bases and J shed 12 bases, with 19 bases lying between them. CDR1 SGHRS and CDR2 YFSETQ come from the germline V gene. This CDR3 has 14 residues. The chain's CDR3 is CASSLATSPPLGYF. CDR3 nucleotides: TGCGCCAGCAGCTTGGCCACTAGCCCTCCCCTAGGGTACTTC.